Listed below are T cell receptor beta chains from one sample, sequenced in a study of T-cell reconstitution after alpha-beta-depleted transplantation in children. TCRdb recomputed calls from the PCR reads with MiXCR, one row per CDR3 protein. The table shows a few hundred thousand distinct CDR3 sequences, with around 8.9% occurring only once. The starting material was PBMCs from the stem cell graft donor, obtained from the stem cell graft. The receptors were gathered from a human donor who donated a stem cell graft to a child with SCID. Both conserved end residues are part of each CDR3. Each record gives: J gene, V gene, CDR3 protein.

TRBJ2-2,TRBV6-5,CASSYFPVGHLTGELFF
TRBJ2-1,TRBV5-1,CASSLSGQGHEQFF
TRBJ1-2,TRBV4-3,CASSSRRGDSYGYTF
TRBJ2-5,TRBV5-6,CANSQAGVVFRAETQYF
TRBJ2-1,TRBV20-1,CSASFLGGILYNEQFF
TRBJ2-3,TRBV12-3/TRBV12-4,CASSARGIGTDTQYF
TRBJ2-7,TRBV5-1,CASSRTSGGWEQYF
TRBJ2-1,TRBV20-1,CSAQGTTYNEQFF
TRBJ2-3,TRBV7-2,CASGEGLAGTDTQYF
TRBJ1-6,TRBV5-6,CASSLGPATRNSPLHF